This TCR beta chain was found in a study of vaccination and CD4 T cells after COVID-19. Sequenced with the Oncomine TCR Beta short-read assay was DNA taken from cultured CD4+ T cells. TCRdb re-called the PCR reads through MiXCR, storing one row per CDR3 protein. The table includes tens of thousands of distinct CDR3 sequences, over 60% detected once. This clonotype was detected only a few times. Its antigen is not known. Treatment noted: roughly nine-day PBMC culture with coronavirus spike peptide pools or control peptides (ViraFEST assay). Germline V gives CDR1 MNHEY, CDR2 SVGAGI. Trimming took off 2 bases at V and 3 bases at J, with 7 bases between the two ends. This CDR3 is built from 13 residues.

The receptor was isolated from a human donor who had recovered from COVID-19. This sequence joins TRBV6-5 and TRBJ1-1; no clear D. Sequencing input: CD4+ T cells from blood, cultured in vitro. The CDR3: CASSYRVDTEAFF. The CDR3 DNA sequence: TGTGCCAGCAGTTACAGGGTCGACACTGAAGCTTTCTTT.